This T cell receptor (beta chain) was sequenced during a study of cytomegalovirus exposure and HLA in healthy donors (dated by TCRdb to about 2017). For the wider study: A later analysis indicated that the roughly 120 validation repertoires were generated on the platform also employed for the approximately 700 repertoires of the first cohort. The aim of the study was to test whether cataloging public T cell receptors could identify signatures of past pathogen exposure. A separate validation cohort of some 130 different subjects was used in addition to the 666-subject first cohort. The study combined high-throughput TCR immunosequencing, statistical association of individual TCRs with disease status, and machine learning to predict cytomegalovirus infection status.

Broader findings and caveats from the paper: All 120 or so repertoires were used to score co-occurrence in the validation cohort in a later analysis, because that analysis had no HLA typing for the cohort. The study listed 164 TCR beta chains as associated with cytomegalovirus. The authors suggested that the approach could potentially be extended to other disease states and immunological phenotypes. In both the original and validation cohorts, the classifier was reported to diagnose cytomegalovirus status with high specificity and sensitivity. In a later analysis, TCRs clustered in the first cohort were found to also tend to co-occur in the 110 or so validation repertoires, with around 94% of cluster scores above 0. In vitro tests confirmed that three of the cytomegalovirus-associated TCR beta chains recognize cytomegalovirus antigens. Most TCR sequences were seen in very few donors, while some public TCRs were found in many individuals.

Receptor libraries were prepared by the immunoSEQ multiplex PCR assay. For the original study's pipeline: A statistical classification framework was built to diagnose cytomegalovirus status from the catalog of TCR beta chain sequences. As stored in TCRdb, this immuneACCESS dataset retains in-frame rearrangements with V and J assigned. A fraction of the clones does not appear; measured against another copy, unresolved V genes explain less than half of the discrepancy, and the remainder lacks a known reason. The V and J calls and clone size were taken over from that table, and D and trimming were inferred from the DNA. The sample contains roughly 300,000 clones, approximately 88% of them found a single time. Clones ranked in the top ten supply about 0.99% of the sample. Counted from cysteine to phenylalanine, this CDR3 has 15 amino acids. Only CDR3 DNA remains: 45 bases, in frame from the first base. V and J lose 0 bases and 5 bases, and a span of 14 bases separates them. The CDR1 and CDR2 encoded by the germline V gene are MRHNA and SNTAGT.

The donors belonged to the validation cohort of approximately 130 subjects, which was separate from the roughly 670-subject first cohort. On this clone itself: Its binding antigen is unknown. Base-call qualities are not available, and no considerably larger clone is one nucleotide away.

Recombination linked TRBV6-4 to TRBJ2-7; the D gene is perhaps TRBD2, from 5 matching bases. The receptor's source is a woman under 30 in good health and CMV-seronegative. The sequencing sample was made of PBMCs. The nucleotides read TGTGCCAGCAGTGACTCTGACTTTGGGGAGAACGAGCAGTACTTC. This sequence encodes CASSDSDFGENEQYF.